The rows below give T cell receptor beta chains drawn from one sample of a study of cytomegalovirus exposure and HLA in healthy donors. Repertoires were generated with immunoSEQ multiplex PCR, while TCRdb's copy carries only in-frame clones and drops some. Of roughly 130,000 clones in the sample, 80% were seen once. Sequenced sample: PBMCs. These receptors were collected from a woman aged 40 to 50 in good health and CMV-seronegative. CDR3s include the opening cysteine and the closing phenylalanine or tryptophan. Fields, in order: CDR3 protein, CDR3 DNA, V gene, clone size, J gene, D gene. A D gene is named only where the DNA matches it firmly. Size is omitted from some rows. Given values are once, few, many or a class for expanded clones.

CASSLQGLYEKLFF,TGTGCCAGCAGTCTACAGGGTCTTTATGAAAAACTGTTTTTT,TRBV7-2,-,TRBJ1-4,-
CASSLSGGNNSPLHF,TGCGCCAGCAGCTTGTCGGGGGGGAATAATTCACCCCTCCACTTT,TRBV5-1,-,TRBJ1-6,-
CASSPTGRRGNLRSPLHF,TGTGCCAGCAGCCCGACAGGGAGAAGGGGTAATTTGCGGTCACCCCTCCACTTT,TRBV4-2,-,TRBJ1-6,TRBD1
CASSSQGFTDEQYF,TGTGCCAGCAGCTCCCAGGGGTTCACGGACGAGCAGTACTTC,TRBV7-8,-,TRBJ2-7,-
CASGPGTGPLLNQPQHF,TGTGCTAGTGGTCCGGGGACAGGTCCCTTACTGAATCAGCCCCAGCATTTT,TRBV12-5,-,TRBJ1-5,TRBD1
CASRTTSGGHQPQHF,TGTGCCAGCAGGACGACTTCAGGGGGCCATCAGCCCCAGCATTTT,TRBV28,-,TRBJ1-5,TRBD1
CASSQSPDRGTYTQYF,TGCGCCAGCAGCCAATCTCCCGACAGGGGAACATATACGCAGTATTTT,TRBV4-1,-,TRBJ2-3,TRBD1
CASSDDETGLNTEAFF,TGTGCCAGCAGCGATGATGAGACAGGGCTGAACACTGAAGCTTTCTTT,TRBV9,-,TRBJ1-1,TRBD1
CASSQVRTGPYEQYF,TGTGCCAGCAGCCAGGTACGGACAGGGCCGTACGAGCAGTACTTC,TRBV14,-,TRBJ2-7,TRBD1
CASLDRGRNTIYF,TGTGCCAGCCTGGACAGGGGGAGAAACACCATATATTTT,TRBV27,few,TRBJ1-3,TRBD1
CASSLEGRAGTDTQYF,TGTGCCAGCAGCTTAGAGGGGAGGGCTGGCACAGATACGCAGTATTTT,TRBV7-2,-,TRBJ2-3,TRBD2
CASSQDHSGNTIYF,TGTGCCAGCAGCCAAGATCACTCTGGAAACACCATATATTTT,TRBV4-2,-,TRBJ1-3,-
CASSLFGDLREKLFF,TGTGCCAGCAGCTTATTCGGGGATCTCAGGGAAAAACTGTTTTTT,TRBV7-9,-,TRBJ1-4,-
CSAAGAAEAFF,TGCAGTGCGGCAGGGGCGGCTGAAGCTTTCTTT,TRBV20-1,-,TRBJ1-1,-
CASRKWTSGGLETQYF,TGTGCCAGCCGGAAATGGACTAGCGGGGGTTTGGAGACCCAGTACTTC,TRBV5-4,-,TRBJ2-5,TRBD2
CASSDERSSYNEQFF,TGTGCCAGCAGCGATGAGCGGAGCTCCTACAATGAGCAGTTCTTC,TRBV7-9,few,TRBJ2-1,-
CASSAHDRGETQYF,TGTGCCAGCAGCGCCCACGACAGAGGAGAGACCCAGTACTTC,TRBV9,once,TRBJ2-5,-
CASSPRGQGYREINEQFF,TGTGCCAGCAGCCCCCGGGGACAGGGCTACAGAGAAATAAATGAGCAGTTCTTC,TRBV13,once,TRBJ2-1,TRBD1
CASSQDPGSEQYF,TGCGCCAGCAGCCAAGATCCCGGGTCCGAGCAGTACTTC,TRBV4-1,-,TRBJ2-7,-
CASSLTIYEQYF,TGTGCCAGCAGCCTCACCATCTACGAGCAGTACTTC,TRBV6-1,once,TRBJ2-7,-
CASSLGGDTQYF,TGCGCCAGCAGTTTAGGAGGGGATACGCAGTATTTT,TRBV5-1,-,TRBJ2-3,-
CATSRAAGVWGGYTF,TGTGCCACCTCTAGAGCGGCGGGGGTTTGGGGTGGCTACACCTTC,TRBV19,-,TRBJ1-2,-
CASSLGGRGPYEQYF,TGTGCCAGCAGCTTAGGCGGCAGGGGCCCCTACGAGCAGTACTTC,TRBV7-2,-,TRBJ2-7,-
CASSQLVSGSDTQYF,TGCGCCAGCAGCCAGCTAGTGTCGGGATCGGATACGCAGTATTTT,TRBV4-1,-,TRBJ2-3,-
CASSLGGRGANEQFF,TGTGCCAGCTCCTTAGGCGGGAGGGGGGCGAATGAGCAGTTCTTC,TRBV7-6,-,TRBJ2-1,TRBD2
CASSTTGGTDTQYF,TGTGCCAGCAGCACCACGGGGGGCACAGATACGCAGTATTTT,TRBV7-6,-,TRBJ2-3,-
CASSAPPWGADTQYF,TGTGCCAGCAGCGCCCCCCCCTGGGGGGCAGATACGCAGTATTTT,TRBV9,-,TRBJ2-3,-
CASSQEVRVSPTGLPNTGELFF,TGCGCCAGCAGCCAAGAGGTTCGGGTATCTCCGACGGGACTACCGAACACCGGGGAGCTGTTTTTT,TRBV4-3,once,TRBJ2-2,TRBD2
CASSPGGDSSPLHF,TGTGCCAGCTCACCAGGAGGGGATTCATCACCCCTCCACTTT,TRBV18,-,TRBJ1-6,-
CASSHRQAYEQYF,TGTGCCAGCAGCCACCGACAGGCCTACGAGCAGTACTTC,TRBV7-2,-,TRBJ2-7,-
CASSKVRDRLYEQYF,TGTGCCAGCAGCAAAGTCCGGGACAGGCTCTACGAGCAGTACTTC,TRBV21-1,-,TRBJ2-7,-
CASSLGRQGNEKLFF,TGTGCCAGCAGCTTGGGCAGACAGGGCAATGAAAAACTGTTTTTT,TRBV5-4,-,TRBJ1-4,TRBD1
CASSPGTGGEPQHF,TGTGCCAGCAGCCCCGGGACAGGAGGCGAGCCCCAGCATTTT,TRBV11-2,-,TRBJ1-5,TRBD1
CASSSPRTGIASYEQYF,TGTGCCAGCAGCTCCCCCCGGACAGGGATAGCCTCCTACGAGCAGTACTTC,TRBV5-8,few,TRBJ2-7,TRBD1
CASSGPGTVATEAFF,TGTGCCAGTAGTGGTCCGGGGACAGTGGCCACTGAAGCTTTCTTT,TRBV19,-,TRBJ1-1,TRBD1
CASSLEQGTQPQHF,TGTGCCAGCTCACTTGAACAGGGAACTCAGCCCCAGCATTTT,TRBV18,-,TRBJ1-5,-